The rows below give T cell receptor beta chains drawn from one sample of a study of blood T cell repertoires in COVID-19. Data came from immunoSEQ multiplex PCR; TCRdb stores just in-frame clones and leaves some out. Of fewer than 200,000 clones in the sample, around 73% were seen once. Sequencing was carried out using PBMCs or T cells enriched from blood (not recorded which). The receptors were gathered from a woman in her forties or fifties who had recovered from COVID-19. The CDR3 runs from the conserved cysteine through the conserved F or W. A D gene is named only where the DNA matches it firmly. Size values are once, few and many counts, or a class for expanded clones, and some rows have none.

DNA,CDR3,D,size,V,J
TGTGCCAGCAGCTTATCAGGGACTCGTAACACTGAAGCTTTCTTT,CASSLSGTRNTEAFF,.,.,TRBV7-2,TRBJ1-1
TGTGCCAGCAGCTTATCGGTCCCGACTAGCGGGCGCAATGAGCAGTTCTTC,CASSLSVPTSGRNEQFF,TRBD2,.,TRBV7-6,TRBJ2-1
TGTGCCAGCACCCTCGAGGGAAACATTCAGTACTTC,CASTLEGNIQYF,.,.,TRBV12-3/TRBV12-4,TRBJ2-4
TGTGCCAGTACCCCCCCTAGCGGGAAGGGGGAGACAGATACGCAGTATTTT,CASTPPSGKGETDTQYF,TRBD2,.,TRBV19,TRBJ2-3
TGTGCCACCACAGGGGAAATGAACACTGAAGCTTTCTTT,CATTGEMNTEAFF,TRBD1,few,TRBV2,TRBJ1-1
TGTGCCTGGAGGCCCAGGGGCGACTATCAGCCCCAGCATTTT,CAWRPRGDYQPQHF,.,.,TRBV30,TRBJ1-5
TGTGCCACCAGTCAGGGGGCCGGTGGCTACACCTTC,CATSQGAGGYTF,TRBD1,once,TRBV24-1,TRBJ1-2
TGTGCCTGGACCCTGGGACTAGCGGGAGGTGTCCCAGTCTTC,CAWTLGLAGGVPVF,TRBD2,.,TRBV30,TRBJ2-1
TGTGCCAGCAGCCCCACGACAGGGTGGGGGAGCACTGAAGCTTTCTTT,CASSPTTGWGSTEAFF,TRBD1,.,TRBV5-4,TRBJ1-1
TGTGCCAGCAAGACGGACTACTTCTACAATGAGCAGTTCTTC,CASKTDYFYNEQFF,.,few,TRBV7-2,TRBJ2-1
TGTGCCTGGAGACTAGCGGGATCCACCGGGGAGCTGTTTTTT,CAWRLAGSTGELFF,TRBD2,few,TRBV30,TRBJ2-2
TGCGCCAGCAGCTTGGGTACAGGGGGCAGAGACTATGGCTACACCTTC,CASSLGTGGRDYGYTF,TRBD1,.,TRBV5-1,TRBJ1-2
TGTGCCAGCAGCTTAGGCCTAGGGGCCACCGGGGAGCTGTTTTTT,CASSLGLGATGELFF,.,.,TRBV11-2,TRBJ2-2
TGTGCCAGCAGTCAGGATCTGAACACTGAAGCTTTCTTT,CASSQDLNTEAFF,.,.,TRBV2,TRBJ1-1
TGTGCCAGCAGGTCCGGGACAAGCTCCTACAATGAGCAGTTCTTC,CASRSGTSSYNEQFF,.,.,TRBV7-2,TRBJ2-1
TGTGCCAGCAGCGTAGGGGTGAGGCGACAGGGGGCTGTTGGATCCCCCAAAAACATTCAGTACTTC,CASSVGVRRQGAVGSPKNIQYF,TRBD1,.,TRBV9,TRBJ2-4
TGTGCCAGCAGTTCTCCAGGTTTGAACACTGAAGCTTTCTTT,CASSSPGLNTEAFF,.,.,TRBV27,TRBJ1-1
TGTGCCAGCAGTTTCGTGGGAACTAGCGGTCCCGAGGGCACAGATACGCAGTATTTT,CASSFVGTSGPEGTDTQYF,TRBD2,.,TRBV28,TRBJ2-3
TGTGCCAGCAGCAAAGGGGGCGAGATGTCGAGGGCTGAGGCGGGAGGGTCCTACGAGCAGTACTTC,CASSKGGEMSRAEAGGSYEQYF,.,once,TRBV21-1,TRBJ2-7
TGTGCCATCAGTGAGGGGGGGGGTGATGAAAAACTGTTTTTT,CAISEGGGDEKLFF,.,.,TRBV10-3,TRBJ1-4
TGTGCCAGCAGCTGGAGCTCCTACGAGCAGTACTTC,CASSWSSYEQYF,.,few,TRBV7-2,TRBJ2-7
TGTGCCAGCTCACTAGGACAGGGAGGAGCTGGAAACACCATATATTTT,CASSLGQGGAGNTIYF,TRBD1,.,TRBV18,TRBJ1-3
TGTGCCAGCAGCTTGGGGGGAACAGGGGGTGCGAATCAGCCCCAGCATTTT,CASSLGGTGGANQPQHF,TRBD1,.,TRBV5-4,TRBJ1-5
TGTGCCAGCAGCTTAGGAGGACCCACTGAAGCTTTCTTT,CASSLGGPTEAFF,.,few,TRBV7-3,TRBJ1-1
TGTGCCATCACCGGGGAGAGCTACGAGCAGTACTTC,CAITGESYEQYF,.,.,TRBV10-3,TRBJ2-7
TGTGCCAGCAGCTATGGGGCCCCGCGTGACGGGGAGCTGTTTTTT,CASSYGAPRDGELFF,.,few,TRBV9,TRBJ2-2
TGTGCCAGCAGTGCACAGGGGGCTGGGGTCACTGAAGCTTTCTTT,CASSAQGAGVTEAFF,TRBD1,.,TRBV25-1,TRBJ1-1
TGTGCCAGCAGCCCTTTGGAAGTGCCGGGTACGCAGTATTTT,CASSPLEVPGTQYF,.,.,TRBV7-3,TRBJ2-3
TGTGCCAGCAGAAAAGGACAGGGTCGGTCACCCCTCCACTTT,CASRKGQGRSPLHF,TRBD1,.,TRBV7-9,TRBJ1-6
TGTGCCAGCAGTGTACGACAGGGGATCTACGAGCAGTACTTC,CASSVRQGIYEQYF,TRBD1,.,TRBV25-1,TRBJ2-7
TGCGCCAGCAGCCATCCTGTAGCGGGAGCGCGAACCACCGGGGAGCTGTTTTTT,CASSHPVAGARTTGELFF,TRBD2,.,TRBV4-1,TRBJ2-2
TGTGCCAGCAGTTTACCCCATGGGACTTCACCCAACACTGAAGCTTTCTTT,CASSLPHGTSPNTEAFF,.,.,TRBV28,TRBJ1-1
TGTGCCAGCAGCTTAGCGCACACAGGCTCCAGCTCCTACGAGCAGTACTTC,CASSLAHTGSSSYEQYF,.,.,TRBV7-9,TRBJ2-7
TGTGCCAGCAGCTCTACAGAGGGGGCAGATGGCTACACCTTC,CASSSTEGADGYTF,TRBD1,.,TRBV7-9,TRBJ1-2
TGTGCCAGCTCACCCGACCTCCCGTCGGGTTCACCCCTCCACTTT,CASSPDLPSGSPLHF,.,.,TRBV18,TRBJ1-6
TGTGCCAGCAGTTGGACTAGCGGGAGAACAGATACGCAGTATTTT,CASSWTSGRTDTQYF,TRBD2,.,TRBV2,TRBJ2-3
TGTGCCAGCGGGAGAAGCGTTTACGAGCAGTACTTC,CASGRSVYEQYF,.,once,TRBV2,TRBJ2-7
TGCGCCAGCAGCCAAGATTTAGAGGGCGGCTATGGCTACACCTTC,CASSQDLEGGYGYTF,.,.,TRBV4-1,TRBJ1-2
TGTGCCAGCAGTTACGCGAGCACTGAAGCTTTCTTT,CASSYASTEAFF,.,.,TRBV6-2/TRBV6-3,TRBJ1-1
TGCGCCAGCAGCCAACTAACAGGGTCGGAAAACGAGCAGTACTTC,CASSQLTGSENEQYF,.,.,TRBV4-1,TRBJ2-7
TGTGCCAGCTCACCACGCGCTAGCGTCACCGGGGAGCTGTTTTTT,CASSPRASVTGELFF,.,.,TRBV18,TRBJ2-2
TGCGCCAGCAGCCAACGCGGAGCAGTGCGGATGACAGATACGCAGTATTTT,CASSQRGAVRMTDTQYF,.,few,TRBV4-1,TRBJ2-3
TGTGCCAGCAGTTTAGGGGGCGGGAGAACCTACGAGCAGTACTTC,CASSLGGGRTYEQYF,.,.,TRBV27,TRBJ2-7
TGTGCCAGCAGCCTCCCGGCGGGGCTCTCCTACGAGCAGTACTTC,CASSLPAGLSYEQYF,.,many,TRBV7-8,TRBJ2-7
TGTGCCAGCAGCTTCCCTAGCGGGAGGTTCACCGGGGAGCTGTTTTTT,CASSFPSGRFTGELFF,TRBD2,.,TRBV5-4,TRBJ2-2
TGTGCCAGCAGTCAACGGAGAATCTATGGCTACACCTTC,CASSQRRIYGYTF,.,.,TRBV28,TRBJ1-2
TGCGCCAGCAGCTTTTCTGTTAGGGACAGCAGTGGGAGCAATCAGCCCCAGCATTTT,CASSFSVRDSSGSNQPQHF,TRBD1,.,TRBV5-1,TRBJ1-5
TGTGCCAGCACCCCCACGCCGGCCGCAGGTTCACCCCTCCACTTT,CASTPTPAAGSPLHF,.,few,TRBV11-2,TRBJ1-6
TGTGCCTGGACCCCCGGGACACACTACGAGCAGTACTTC,CAWTPGTHYEQYF,.,.,TRBV30,TRBJ2-7
TGTGCCAGCAGCTTAGGAGGTTCTGGAAACACCATATATTTT,CASSLGGSGNTIYF,.,.,TRBV11-2,TRBJ1-3
TGTGCCAGCAGCGTAGAGGCGGACATCTCTGGAAACACCATATATTTT,CASSVEADISGNTIYF,.,.,TRBV9,TRBJ1-3
TGTGCCAGCAGCTTGCTTGCGACTGAAGCTTTCTTT,CASSLLATEAFF,.,.,TRBV5-8,TRBJ1-1
TGTGCCATCAGTGAGTCAGGGACTACCCAAGAGACCCAGTACTTC,CAISESGTTQETQYF,TRBD2,.,TRBV10-3,TRBJ2-5